This entry describes one T cell receptor (beta chain). RNA amounts of 0.5 to 1 ug underwent reverse transcription with random hexamers. immunoSEQ multiplex PCR amplified TCR beta CDR3 across 54 Vbeta, 13 Jbeta. In TCRdb, the immunoSEQ multiplex PCR reads were re-called with MiXCR into one record per CDR3 protein. The table includes approximately 160,000 distinct CDR3 sequences, roughly 92% detected once. Sequencing of TCR beta was performed on blood CD8+ and CD4+ T cells. Stable or active relapsing-remitting multiple sclerosis, untreated and meeting revised McDonald criteria, defined the controls. CD8+ and CD4+ T cells were negatively isolated; TEMRA cells were FACS-enriched. This sample stems from a study of CD8 T cells in Susac syndrome. This clonotype was sampled from a human donor with multiple sclerosis. Sequencing used CD4+ T cells from PBMCs.

The CDR3 coding sequence is TGTGCCAGCAGCCGTGCCCGGGCCACCTTGTCAGATCGGCAAGAGACCCAGTACTTC. Encoded protein: CASSRARATLSDRQETQYF. The V call is TRBV7-9, the J call TRBJ2-5, with D unresolved. Germline CDR1 is SEHNR and CDR2 is FQNEAQ (reference sequence). The germline V and J ends were trimmed by 5 bases and 2 bases, with 27 bases remaining between them. This CDR3 comprises 19 residues.